These T cell receptor beta chains were read from a single sample in a study of naive and memory T cell subsets. From the UMI-ligation and nested PCR reads, TCRdb called clonotypes with MiXCR, one entry per CDR3 protein. The top ten hold approximately 0.1% of the sample, which has about 160,000 distinct CDR3 sequences, under 25% seen once. Sequencing used naive CD4+ T cells from blood. These receptors originate from a human donor in good health. CDR3s leave out the opening cysteine and the closing phenylalanine or tryptophan. Clone size, where shown, is once, few, many, or a class for clones that have expanded.

V,size,CDR3
TRBV6-5,few,ASTARHDAITPYEQY
TRBV7-2,-,ASSSQGYEAF
TRBV27,few,ASSWRQGGSYNEQF
TRBV20-1,-,SAEPGQQETQY
TRBV11-2,few,ASSSYPPTSGSFNEQF
TRBV20-1,-,SASFAAGGRDTQY
TRBV30,-,AWSPGPPGDEQF
TRBV29-1,many,SVENGDTEAF
TRBV9,-,ASSVGRGTDTQY
TRBV14,many,ASSPPGTIYNEQF
TRBV29-1,many,SVGWEEDTQY
TRBV30,few,AWSNRAYEQY
TRBV28,-,ASSSLPLTGRWEQY
TRBV7-7,few,ASGSGSNTGELF
TRBV14,few,ASSQFTSGRMGEQF
TRBV7-2,-,ASSLDFGLAGGPPP
TRBV6-6,-,ASRNPGRSYEQY
TRBV2,few,ASTARGVTTDTQY
TRBV25-1,few,ASSELDSSQETQY
TRBV12-3/TRBV12-4,-,ASSLDQGKLSEQF
TRBV12-3/TRBV12-4,few,ASNGQGANTEAF
TRBV2,-,ASRQGRDTEAF
TRBV19,many,ASSIWTSSTYEQY
TRBV12-3/TRBV12-4,-,ASSPSRSNQPQH